This TCR beta chain appears in the sequencing data of a study of CD4 and CD8 cells across lung adenocarcinoma regions. This clonotype is classed as large. Samples came from patients with localized non-small cell lung adenocarcinoma. The CDR3 extends over 13 amino acids. The germline gives CDR1 MNHNS, CDR2 SASEGT. J was trimmed by 6 bases and V by 4 bases; bases with no gene match: 0. TCRdb reprocessed the PCR reads via MiXCR and lists one record per CDR3 protein. Among 9,500 to 15,000 distinct CDR3 sequences, more than 45% were seen once, and the ten largest hold approximately 26%. J is TRBJ2-3 and V is TRBV6-1; 11 positions match TRBD1. The sequenced sample was CD8+ T cells from the margin of a lung tumor. This TCR was sampled from a female donor with lung adenocarcinoma. The CD4 and CD8 labels of this study may be unreliable. This CDR3 reads CASSGDRGDTQYF. The DNA of the CDR3 is TGTGCCAGCAGTGGGGACAGGGGGGATACGCAGTATTTT.